This TCR beta chain was identified during a study of cytomegalovirus exposure and HLA in healthy donors. Nominal health characterized the donors when sampled, though unrecorded immune exposures were likely. Whole-study results and caveats: In a later analysis, compared with equally common non-associated chains, HLA-associated beta chains were more expanded.

The PCR was carried out with 60 Vbeta primers and 13 Jbeta primers. Repertoires were generated with immunoSEQ multiplex PCR, while TCRdb's copy carries only in-frame clones and drops some. This table has around 300,000 clones, about 87% appearing once. The CDR3 sequence is 17 residues long. Germline V lookup: CDR1 MGHRA, CDR2 YSYEKL. J was trimmed by 0 bases and V by 0 bases; bases with no gene match: 5. A remark on this clone: Its antigen remains unidentified.

The rearrangement links TRBV4-1 to TRBJ1-1, with 9 bases aligning to TRBD1. This TCR derives from a woman between 18 and 30 years old in good health and CMV-seronegative. Sample: PBMCs. For the CDR3, the DNA is TGCGCCAGCAGCCAAGATCCAAGGACAGGGGTGAACACTGAAGCTTTCTTT. Residues: CASSQDPRTGVNTEAFF.